Below, one T cell receptor (beta chain) is given with its context. At least ten counts were recorded for this clonotype. What antigen it recognizes has not been identified. No base quality values were provided; no much bigger clone lies one nucleotide off. The germline V gene (reference sequence) specifies DFQATT as CDR1 and SNEGSKA as CDR2. Ends trimmed: V by 5 bases, J by 3 bases; bases unmatched to a gene: 14. Reading from cysteine to phenylalanine, the CDR3 counts 18 amino acids. Only the CDR3 DNA stays, 54 bases, in frame from base 1. In the ophthalmopathy patients, disease was moderately to severely active, with a Clinical Activity Score of 3 or more, a NOSPECS grade of 4 or more, and a duration of less than 3 months. Exclusion was applied to patients with uncontrolled infections, other autoimmune diseases, pregnancy or lactation. Diagnoses were based on clinical symptoms, serum thyroxine and TRAb, thyroid ultrasound and orbital computed tomography. Ficoll-Paque density gradient centrifugation was used to isolate PBMCs from 8 to 10 ml of fresh peripheral blood. Total RNA was extracted using Trizol reagent, and RNA quality was assessed on an Agilent 2100 Bioanalyzer.

The data stem from a study of T cells in Graves' hyperthyroidism and ophthalmopathy (dated by TCRdb to between 2018 and 2020). In terms of the full investigation: Peripheral blood samples were taken at the time of initial diagnosis, prior to any treatment. TCR V-J signatures able to tell the groups apart were searched for in a discovery cohort of 95 to 100 patients, of whom 43 had Graves' ophthalmopathy and about 60 had stable Graves' hyperthyroidism. Whether ophthalmopathy could be predicted prospectively was tested in an independent validation cohort made up of some 20 hyperthyroidism patients plus 17 patients who later progressed to ophthalmopathy. The 100 discovery patients were divided at random into training and test sets in a 7:3 ratio. In addition, the study compared T-cell repertoires in thyroid tissue and in blood from several Graves' hyperthyroidism patients. Following sampling, methimazole starting at 30 mg daily was given to hyperthyroidism patients, and high-dose intravenous methylprednisolone was given to ophthalmopathy patients. The paper describes TCR Vbeta CDR3 sequencing of around 140 peripheral blood samples, made up of some 42 ophthalmopathy patients, more than 70 hyperthyroidism patients and 17 progressor patients.

Amplification of TCR beta CDR3 regions was carried out from RNA transcripts. A first-round RT-PCR of the TCR CDR3 used the HTBI primer set with the Qiagen OneStep RT-PCR kit. Libraries were constructed in a second round of multiplex PCR, after which size selection and purification were carried out. Sequencing of the libraries was done on an Illumina HiSeq2000 using paired-end 100 bp reads. The authors' analysis ran thus. SOAPnuke was used to process the raw data, removing reads that contained adapters or uncalled bases, had a mean Phred below 15, or lacked an exact match to the constant primer or identifier. High-quality paired reads were merged with COPE v1.2.5, and unique nucleotide sequences were defined as clonotypes. MiTCR v1.1 was used to align clonotypes to the IMGT TRBV, TRBD and TRBJ reference segments. The analysis was restricted to V-J combinations with a frequency above 0.0001, which together covered roughly 99% of the repertoires. A TCS score was defined as the ratio of F50 (clonal expansion) to E x V (chaos), with BLOSUM62-based TCRdist applied between CDR3 peptides within each V-J. Welch's t-statistics and random forest reduced several hundred V-J features to about 13, which were used in a naive Bayes classifier (R e1071). Starting from the raw public reads, TCRdb applied fastp trimming at Q25, assembled clones with MiXCR and retained in-frame beta chains. Merged by CDR3 protein, the rows form single entries marked with the most common genes and DNA. Clone size and V and J calls follow TCRdb, not the original study. This sample lists hundreds of thousands of distinct CDR3 sequences; around 15% were detected once. About 21% of the sample lies in the top ten.

The study at large found these results: In validation, progression to ophthalmopathy was predicted by the model with 70.59% sensitivity and 72.22% specificity, a median of around 5.9 months before onset. Most expanded thyroid clonotypes (frequency above 0.001) were also detected in blood, suggesting blood repertoires may reflect thyroid immune responses. In cross-validation, a model built on a 13 V-J signature told ophthalmopathy apart from stable hyperthyroidism with approximately 90% sensitivity and 81% to 82% specificity, and in testing the same model reached 80%/75%. Sample size was not statistically predetermined, and investigators were not blinded to group allocation.

This TCR came from a woman aged 60-75 years with Graves' ophthalmopathy. The chain couples TRBV20-1 to TRBJ2-5, and 14 bases in between align with TRBD2. Sequenced: blood. The CDR3 protein is CSAGIGLAGGMGEETQYF. The sequenced DNA: TGCAGTGCTGGGATAGGACTAGCGGGAGGAATGGGAGAAGAGACCCAGTACTTC.